The 16 T cell receptor beta chains reported below all come from one sample, sequenced in a study of T cell repertoires in cytomegalovirus infection. No cognate antigen is known for these TCRs. MiXCR was run by TCRdb on the reads, yielding one entry per CDR3 protein. Counted here are around 100,000 distinct CDR3 sequences, 42% occurring once; the ten biggest clones make up roughly 70%. The source was CD8+ T cells from cultured PBMCs, collected from culture after CMV antigen stimulation. These receptors all stem from a human donor in good health (CMV status not recorded). Some clones in this sample may be carry-over from other donors' samples.

This clonotype showed up just a few times. The rearrangement uses TRBV29-1 and TRBJ1-2; TRBD1 is a possible D gene (5 bases). The CDR3 sequence is 14 residues long. Trimming shortened V by 4 bases and J by 6 bases, and 18 bases separated the two germline ends. Germline loops: CDR1 SQVTM, CDR2 ANQGSEA. The CDR3 loop reads CSVALGRDDNGYTF. As DNA, the CDR3 is TGCAGCGTTGCCTTGGGACGCGACGACAATGGCTACACCTTC.

V is TRBV6-1 and J is TRBJ2-1; TRBD2 matches 12 bases. Germline CDR1 MNHNS, CDR2 SASEGT. Trimming cost V 2 bases and J 8 bases; bases outside gene matches: 7. The CDR3 is made up of 16 amino acids. This chain's CDR3 is CASSEFLAGGPHEQFF. The CDR3 nucleotides are TGTGCCAGCAGTGAATTTCTAGCGGGGGGGCCCCATGAGCAGTTCTTC.

This clonotype appeared once. The chain links TRBV7-9 to TRBJ1-4, with D unclear. The CDR3 has 14 residues. Germline V gene lookup returns CDR1 SEHNR and CDR2 FQNEAQ (reference sequence). V lost 5 bases to trimming and J lost 7 bases, with 14 bases between them. CDR3 in amino acids: CASSLDPDSEKLFF. The CDR3 bases are TGTGCCAGCAGCCTAGACCCAGACTCTGAAAAACTGTTTTTT.

This clonotype was found a few times. V and J are TRBV6-1 and TRBJ2-1; D is perhaps TRBD2 (6 bases). The CDR3 has 17 residues. Trimming took off 1 base at V and 0 bases at J, with 13 bases between the two ends. CDR1 and CDR2 from the germline V gene are MNHNS and SASEGT. CDR3 residues: CASSEVGWGGSYNEQFF. CDR3 in DNA: TGTGCCAGCAGTGAAGTCGGATGGGGAGGCTCCTACAATGAGCAGTTCTTC.

This clonotype came up once. The gene calls are TRBV9 and TRBJ2-6; weak D call: TRBD2 (5 bases). The ends were cut back, 0 bases at V and 1 base at J, with 11 bases in the middle. This CDR3 is 17 amino acids long. Germline CDR1 is SGDLS and CDR2 is YYNGEE. Here the CDR3 reads CASSVEGPGSGANVLTF. The DNA of the CDR3 is TGTGCCAGCAGCGTAGAGGGTCCGGGGTCTGGGGCCAACGTCCTGACTTTC.

In its sample, this clonotype was seen a few times. The chain links TRBV19 to TRBJ1-2; no definite D call. The V gene lost 6 bases and the J gene lost 8 bases, with 10 bases spanning the gap. Germline V gene sequence: CDR1 LNHDA, CDR2 SQIVND (reference sequence). The length of the CDR3 is 11 residues. CDR3 residues: CASSIYGGYTF. The CDR3 nucleotides read TGTGCCAGTAGCATTTATGGCGGCTACACCTTC.

V usage is TRBV27 and J usage is TRBJ2-7; D is uncertain. This CDR3 comprises 13 residues. V dropped 5 bases and J dropped 5 bases, with 13 bases sitting between them. Germline V gene lookup returns CDR1 MNHEY and CDR2 SMNVEV (reference sequence). The CDR3 protein is CASSQRWAHEQYF. The CDR3 DNA reads as TGTGCCAGCAGTCAGCGTTGGGCCCACGAGCAGTACTTC.

This chain links TRBV28 with TRBJ2-1, with 8 bases lining up with TRBD1. Losses at the gene ends were 6 bases for V and 8 bases for J; bases not matched to a gene: 9. CDR1 and CDR2 (germline): MDHEN, SYDVKM. There are 14 residues in the CDR3. DNA for the CDR3: TGTGCCAGCAGGGTCGGACAGGGTAGGGATGAGCAGTTCTTC. Translation gives CASRVGQGRDEQFF.

The V and J genes are TRBV7-9 and TRBJ1-1; no definite D call. This CDR3 comprises 11 residues. Trimming removed 2 bases at V and 8 bases at J, with 6 bases between. Per the germline V gene, CDR1 is SEHNR and CDR2 is FQNEAQ (reference sequence). This chain's CDR3 is CASSLQLEAFF. Here the CDR3 DNA reads TGTGCCAGCAGCTTACAGTTAGAAGCTTTCTTT.

This clonotype was counted only a few times. The CDR3 nucleotides are TGTGCCAGCAGTCAGGACAGTCCTAATCAGCCCCAGCATTTT. Protein: CASSQDSPNQPQHF. The chain has TRBV6-1 and TRBJ1-5; the D gene is possibly TRBD1 (6 bases). The ends were cut back, 5 bases at V and 4 bases at J, with 12 bases in the middle. CDR3 length: 14 amino acids. CDR1 is MNHNS, CDR2 SASEGT, per germline.

The genes are TRBV7-9 and TRBJ2-1; D call uncertain. The germline CDR1 and CDR2 sequences are SEHNR and FQNEAQ (reference sequence). The CDR3 spans 12 residues. With 5 bases removed from V and 10 bases from J, the gap between germline ends came to 12 bases. CDR3 residues: CASSTSGPEQFF. CDR3 in DNA: TGTGCCAGCAGCACCTCCGGTCCCGAGCAGTTCTTC.

This sequence joins TRBV15 and TRBJ1-6; D unresolved. CDR1 is LNHNV and CDR2 is YYDKDF in the germline V gene (reference sequence). The CDR3 is 15 residues long. The ends were cut back, 0 bases at V and 2 bases at J, with 5 bases in the middle. The CDR3 nucleotides read TGTGCCACCAGCAGAGATCGGACCTATAATTCACCCCTCCACTTT. Translation gives CATSRDRTYNSPLHF.

The V gene is TRBV4-1, the J gene TRBJ2-3; 8 bases are shared with TRBD2. Trimming at V came to 4 bases and at J to 5 bases, leaving 8 bases not matched to a gene. The CDR3 consists of 15 residues. The germline CDR1 and CDR2 sequences are MGHRA and YSYEKL. CDR3 region: CASSPGAGGGDTQYF. DNA of the CDR3: TGCGCCAGCAGCCCCGGGGCGGGGGGTGGAGATACGCAGTATTTT.

V usage is TRBV19 and J usage is TRBJ2-1; 10 bases line up with TRBD1. V shed 7 bases, J shed 2 bases, and the junction held 5 bases outside the gene matches. Germline V gene lookup returns CDR1 LNHDA and CDR2 SQIVND (reference sequence). This CDR3 has 15 residues. As DNA, the CDR3 is TGTGCCAGTACCCCCGGGACAGGGGCCTACAATGAGCAGTTCTTC. Its protein is CASTPGTGAYNEQFF.

CDR3 sequence (DNA): TGTGCCAGCAGCTCCTCGGGCCCAGGGAACGAGCAGTACTTC. Translating it yields CASSSSGPGNEQYF. The rearrangement uses TRBV7-6 and TRBJ2-7; maybe TRBD1 (5 bases). CDR1 and CDR2 (germline): SGHVS, FNYEAQ. CDR3 length equals 14 residues. Trimming removed 4 bases at V and 5 bases at J, with 15 bases between.

In nucleotides, the CDR3 is TGTGCCAGCAGCCCAGGGACAGGGATCGAGCAGTACTTC. Its translation: CASSPGTGIEQYF. The V and J genes are TRBV7-9 and TRBJ2-7; 9 bases line up with TRBD1. CDR1 SEHNR and CDR2 FQNEAQ come from the germline V gene (reference sequence). The trim removed 5 bases at V and 6 bases at J, leaving 5 bases unmatched. The length of the CDR3 is 13 residues.